The 28 T cell receptor beta chains below were found in one sample sequenced in a study of beta chain features in type 1 diabetes. What was sequenced were expressed TCRB transcripts, since all of the isolated RNA had been reverse transcribed. Repertoires were generated with immunoSEQ multiplex PCR, while TCRdb's copy carries only in-frame clones and drops some. The sample includes about 250,000 clones, 14% of them seen just once. Sequencing input: naive CD4+ T cells from blood. These receptors originate from a woman between 40 and 50 years old in good health.

This clone was seen more than once but under ten times. This rearrangement joins TRBV7-6 to TRBJ2-5; D not resolved. V shed 1 base and J shed 5 bases, with 14 bases lying between them. The CDR3 is 15 residues long. Per the germline V gene, CDR1 is SGHVS and CDR2 is FNYEAQ. The CDR3 loop reads CASSLVGLSAETQYF. As DNA, the CDR3 is TGTGCCAGCAGCTTAGTGGGCCTATCTGCTGAGACCCAGTACTTC.

The sample holds a few counts of this clone. The chain joins TRBV2 to TRBJ2-5; weak D call: TRBD2 (5 bases). V gave up 10 bases and J gave up 3 bases, with 15 bases separating them. The CDR3 spans 13 residues. The germline V gene has CDR1 SNHLY and CDR2 FYNNEI. CDR3 protein: CAINPAGKETQYF. Here the CDR3 DNA reads TGTGCCATCAACCCCGCCGGGAAAGAGACCCAGTACTTC. The full variable domain, with the rest looked up from reference TRBV2 and TRBJ2-5, is EPEVTQTPSHQVTQMGQEVILRCVPISNHLYFYWYRQILGQKVEFLVSFYNNEISEKSEIFDDQFSVERPDGSNFTLKIRSTKLEDSAMYFCAINPAGKETQYFGPGTRLLVL.

The chain couples TRBV10-3 to TRBJ2-7, with 9 positions matching TRBD1. V trimming: 7 bases; J trimming: 9 bases; junction bases outside the gene matches: 10. In germline, CDR1 is ENHRY, CDR2 SYGVKD. This CDR3 is 13 amino acids long. For the CDR3, the DNA is TGTGCCATCACCGAGGGGACAGGGAAACGGCAGTACTTC. This gives the protein CAITEGTGKRQYF.

This clone was seen a handful of times. The chain employs TRBV18 and TRBJ1-1; 11 nucleotides line up with TRBD1. V lost 1 base, J lost 2 bases, and 3 bases stayed unmatched. Germline V gene lookup returns CDR1 KGHSH and CDR2 LQKENI. This CDR3 has 16 residues. CDR3 region: CASSPRTGGTNTEAFF. The CDR3 DNA is TGTGCCAGCTCACCACGGACAGGGGGCACCAACACTGAAGCTTTCTTT.

This rearrangement joins TRBV13 to TRBJ2-7, with D possibly being TRBD2 (5 bases). Germline CDR1 reads PRHDT; CDR2 reads FYEKMQ (reference sequence). The V end lost 1 base, the J end lost 4 bases, and 8 bases lay between the germline ends. CDR3 size: 13 residues. For the CDR3, the DNA is TGTGCCAGCAGCTTAGCGGGAATTTACGAGCAGTACTTC. It encodes CASSLAGIYEQYF.

The J gene is TRBJ1-6, the V gene TRBV4-3; D perhaps matches TRBD1 (5 bases). Germline V gene lookup returns CDR1 LGHNA and CDR2 YSLEER. There are 17 residues in the CDR3. V was trimmed by 1 base and J by 7 bases, leaving 17 bases between them. CDR3 protein: CASSQGPVGGINSPLHF. In DNA, the CDR3 is TGCGCCAGCAGCCAAGGCCCTGTTGGGGGGATCAATTCACCCCTCCACTTT.

V gene TRBV11-2 combines with J gene TRBJ1-1, with D perhaps matching TRBD1 (5 bases). The length of the CDR3 is 14 residues. Germline loops: CDR1 SGHAT, CDR2 FQNNGV. V was trimmed by 5 bases and J by 1 base, leaving 11 bases between them. CDR3: CASSPVGGNTEAFF. CDR3 nucleotides: TGTGCCAGCAGCCCCGTGGGGGGGAACACTGAAGCTTTCTTT.

This clone was seen a handful of times. J is TRBJ1-2 and V is TRBV5-4; D remains unclear. The CDR3 runs 12 residues. V was shortened by 0 bases and J by 6 bases, with 6 bases between the two germline ends. Germline loops: CDR1 SGHNT, CDR2 YYREEE (reference sequence). This CDR3 is CASSLVGDGYTF. CDR3 in DNA: TGTGCCAGCAGCTTGGTTGGAGATGGCTACACCTTC.

The chain has TRBV7-2 and TRBJ2-7, with 8 bases fitting TRBD1. This CDR3 region has 13 residues. Germline CDR1 reads SGHTA; CDR2 reads FQGNSA. V trimming: 2 bases; J trimming: 5 bases; junction bases outside the gene matches: 2. Written as DNA, the CDR3 is TGTGCCAGCAGCTTACAGGGGGCGAACGAGCAGTACTTC. It specifies CASSLQGANEQYF.

The V and J genes are TRBV6-6 and TRBJ1-2; 8 positions match TRBD1. This CDR3 spans 15 amino acids. The trim removed 5 bases at V and 7 bases at J, leaving 12 bases unmatched. Germline V gene data show CDR1 as MNHNY and CDR2 as SVGAGI (reference sequence). CDR3 sequence reads: CASSPQGARLSGYTF. CDR3 sequence (DNA): TGTGCCAGCAGTCCGCAGGGGGCCAGACTTAGTGGCTACACCTTC.

This clone has a handful of counts. The chain joins TRBV5-6 to TRBJ2-7; 7 positions agree with TRBD2. The length of the CDR3 is 15 residues. Germline V gene lookup returns CDR1 SGHDT and CDR2 YYEEEE. V lost 3 bases to trimming and J lost 5 bases; unmatched junction nucleotides: 11. The CDR3 spells CASSYLAAGGHEQYF. CDR3 bases: TGTGCCAGCAGCTACCTAGCGGCGGGCGGACACGAGCAGTACTTC.

This clone showed up just a few times. The gene calls are TRBV29-1 and TRBJ2-3; D is uncertain. CDR3 size: 12 residues. V lost 0 bases to trimming and J lost 2 bases, with 3 bases between them. Germline V gives CDR1 SQVTM, CDR2 ANQGSEA. The DNA of the CDR3 is TGCAGCGTTGAAGATAACACAGATACGCAGTATTTT. Amino acids: CSVEDNTDTQYF.

This clone was counted a few times. The J gene is TRBJ2-5, the V gene TRBV9; 11 bases are shared with TRBD2. This CDR3 is built from 15 residues. V lost 4 bases and J lost 2; bases outside the gene matches: 4. The germline CDR1 and CDR2 sequences are SGDLS and YYNGEE. This CDR3 is CASSPRTSGQETQYF. DNA for the CDR3: TGTGCCAGCAGCCCAAGGACTAGCGGGCAAGAGACCCAGTACTTC.

This clone was counted a few times. The chain combines TRBV15 with TRBJ2-7; D is perhaps TRBD2 (6 bases). Germline V gives CDR1 LNHNV, CDR2 YYDKDF (reference sequence). This CDR3 has 14 amino acids. V dropped 0 bases and J dropped 4 bases, with 10 bases sitting between them. CDR3 sequence: CATSRDRGMYEQYF. CDR3 coding DNA: TGTGCCACCAGCAGAGATCGGGGGATGTACGAGCAGTACTTC.

This sequence joins TRBV6-5 and TRBJ2-5; tentatively, D is TRBD2 (5 bases). Germline V gene data show CDR1 as MNHEY and CDR2 as SVGAGI. The CDR3 runs to 12 residues. V was clipped by 5 bases and J by 5 bases, with 9 bases between them. Here the CDR3 DNA reads TGTGCCAGCAGTCGAAGAGGGGAGACCCAGTACTTC. This translates into CASSRRGETQYF.

This clone was seen a few times. The chain couples TRBV9 to TRBJ2-1; 11 nucleotides line up with TRBD2. Germline values: CDR1 SGDLS, CDR2 YYNGEE. V lost 9 bases and J lost 2; bases outside the gene matches: 4. This CDR3 has 14 residues. The CDR3 region has the DNA TGTGCCACCGGTAGCGGGGGGGCCTACAATGAGCAGTTCTTC. It yields the protein CATGSGGAYNEQFF. Variable domain in full (rest from reference TRBV9 and TRBJ2-1): DSGVTQTPKHLITATGQRVTLRCSPRSGDLSVYWYQQSLDQGLQFLIQYYNGEERAKGNILERFSAQQFPDLHSELNLSSLELGDSALYFCATGSGGAYNEQFFGPGTRLTVL.

This clone was detected a few times. In DNA, the CDR3 is TGCGCCAGCAGCCAAGATTGGGCGGGGTTCACAGATACGCAGTATTTT. This gives the protein CASSQDWAGFTDTQYF. The V and J genes are TRBV4-1 and TRBJ2-3; D possibly corresponds to TRBD2 (6 bases). Germline CDR1 is MGHRA and CDR2 is YSYEKL. CDR3 length: 16 residues. The V end was cut by 0 bases, the J end by 2 bases, with 12 bases between.

This clone was found a few times. V and J are TRBV19 and TRBJ2-3; maybe TRBD2 (5 bases). CDR1 and CDR2 from the germline V gene are LNHDA and SQIVND (reference sequence). V was pared by 9 bases and J by 2 bases, with 12 bases between. The CDR3 is 13 amino acids. The CDR3 loop reads CASRETTTDTQYF. For the CDR3, the DNA is TGTGCCAGCCGGGAAACCACCACAGATACGCAGTATTTT.

V gene TRBV10-3 combines with J gene TRBJ2-7; D may be TRBD2 (6 bases). Trimming shortened V by 0 bases and J by 3 bases, and 9 bases separated the two germline ends. CDR3 length: 14 residues. Germline V gene data show CDR1 as ENHRY and CDR2 as SYGVKD. CDR3 nucleotide sequence: TGTGCCATCAGTGAGTCTAGCGGTCGCTACGAGCAGTACTTC. Protein: CAISESSGRYEQYF.

In this sample, this clone turned up once. The rearrangement joins TRBV14 to TRBJ1-2; D possibly corresponds to TRBD1 (5 bases). Germline V gene sequence: CDR1 SGHDN, CDR2 FVKESK. The CDR3 runs to 13 residues. V was pared by 3 bases and J by 6 bases, with 11 bases between. The CDR3 DNA sequence: TGTGCCAGCAGCCAGGGAGGGGACCATGGCTACACCTTC. This sequence encodes CASSQGGDHGYTF.

This clone was counted between two and nine times. The chain links TRBV6-5 to TRBJ2-5; 8 bases line up with TRBD2. The germline V gene encodes CDR1 MNHEY and CDR2 SVGAGI. The CDR3 is 15 amino acids. V was clipped by 6 bases and J by 5 bases; unmatched bases: 11. This chain's CDR3 is CASRLGLAGWETQYF. CDR3 in DNA: TGTGCCAGCAGACTTGGACTAGCCGGGTGGGAGACCCAGTACTTC.

This clone was detected only a few times. The V call is TRBV5-4, the J call TRBJ2-2; the D is unclear. The ends were cut back, 2 bases at V and 5 bases at J, with 7 bases in the middle. Germline values: CDR1 SGHNT, CDR2 YYREEE (reference sequence). The CDR3 contains 13 residues. In nucleotides, the CDR3 is TGTGCCAGCAGCTTAGCCCGTACCGGGGAGCTGTTTTTT. Amino acids: CASSLARTGELFF.

CDR3 coding DNA: TGCGCCAGCAGCCAAGATGAACAGAACTATGGCTACACCTTC. Protein product: CASSQDEQNYGYTF. V and J are TRBV4-3 and TRBJ1-2; the D is unclear. V dropped 0 bases and J dropped 2 bases, with 7 bases sitting between them. From germline, CDR1 is LGHNA and CDR2 YSLEER. This CDR3 has 14 residues.

This chain uses TRBV7-2 with TRBJ2-7; D might be TRBD2 (6 bases). The germline V gene has CDR1 SGHTA and CDR2 FQGNSA. The CDR3 sequence is 15 residues long. V lost 4 bases, J lost 5 bases, and 18 bases lay in between. CDR3 in DNA: TGTGCCAGCAGCTCAAAGGTGGGGGGACGAGACGAGCAGTACTTC. Residues: CASSSKVGGRDEQYF.

The chain carries TRBV2 and TRBJ1-1; D is unresolved. Germline V gene sequence: CDR1 SNHLY, CDR2 FYNNEI. The length of the CDR3 is 12 residues. The V end was cut by 11 bases, the J end by 2 bases, with 12 bases between. This CDR3 is CAQALQNTEAFF. As DNA, the CDR3 is TGTGCCCAAGCATTGCAAAACACTGAAGCTTTCTTT.

This clone was seen a handful of times. At the DNA level, this CDR3 is encoded by other sequences in the same sample as well. The rearrangement uses TRBV6-5 and TRBJ1-1, with 9 bases fitting TRBD1. The CDR3 consists of 15 residues. CDR1 is MNHEY, CDR2 SVGAGI, per germline. The trim removed 1 base at V and 2 bases at J, leaving 2 bases unmatched. The CDR3 region has the DNA TGTGCCAGCAGTTACTGGGGACAGGGCAACACTGAAGCTTTCTTT. Its protein product is CASSYWGQGNTEAFF.

V is TRBV5-4 and J is TRBJ1-1, with D perhaps matching TRBD1 (5 bases). Trimming shortened V by 4 bases and J by 0 bases, and 16 bases separated the two germline ends. The CDR3 is 16 residues long. The V gene's germline CDR1 is SGHNT and CDR2 YYREEE (reference sequence). The CDR3 here is CASSRTAGGLNTEAFF. Here the CDR3 DNA reads TGTGCCAGCAGCCGGACTGCCGGGGGGTTGAACACTGAAGCTTTCTTT.

This chain links TRBV7-2 with TRBJ1-4; 9 positions agree with TRBD1. The V gene end was trimmed by 6 bases and the J gene end by 0 bases; junction bases not matched to a gene: 5. The CDR3 is 16 residues long. Germline-derived CDR1 and CDR2 are SGHTA and FQGNSA. The CDR3 bases are TGTGCCAGCAGTAACAGGGGGCCTGCAACTAATGAAAAACTGTTTTTT. As protein: CASSNRGPATNEKLFF.